These 8 T cell receptor beta chains were sequenced from one sample in a study of regulatory T cells in long-lasting Graves disease. CDR3-region Arm-PCR and iRepertoire HTBI primers produced the TCR beta libraries. TCRdb recomputed calls from the multiplex PCR reads with MiXCR, one row per CDR3 protein. The data hold about 430,000 distinct CDR3 sequences, with around a fifth observed a single time. Regarding time point: persistent/refractory GD, antithyroid drugs over 5 years with positive TRAb. Construction of the TCR library relied on RNA isolated from PBMCs. The sample was peripheral blood mononuclear cells (PBMCs), taken when the disease was refractory, from a patient treated with antithyroid drugs. The receptors here all came from a female donor with Graves disease.

The chain employs TRBV15 and TRBJ2-4, with TRBD2 identical over 12 bases. The CDR3 is 16 amino acids. From germline, CDR1 is LNHNV and CDR2 YYDKDF (reference sequence). With V trimmed by 4 bases and J by 3 bases, 4 bases remained unmatched. CDR3 DNA: TGTGCCACCAGCAAGCTAGCGGGAGGGGTCAAAAACATTCAGTACTTC. Amino acids: CATSKLAGGVKNIQYF.

This clonotype was found many times. V and J are TRBV12-3 or TRBV12-4 and TRBJ2-1; TRBD2 matches 10 bases. V was pared by 6 bases and J by 3 bases, with 5 bases of the junction left unmatched. The CDR3 has 15 residues. The CDR3 DNA reads TGTGCCAGCAGCCGGACTAGCGGCGACTACAATGAGCAGTTCTTC. Translation: CASSRTSGDYNEQFF.

This clonotype has at least ten counts. The CDR3: CASSIEGLEPQHF. The CDR3 region has the DNA TGTGCCAGTAGTATAGAGGGGCTTGAGCCCCAGCATTTT. J is TRBJ1-5 and V is TRBV19; the D gene is possibly TRBD1 (5 bases). Germline lookup yields CDR1 LNHDA and CDR2 SQIVND (reference sequence). Trimming shortened V by 0 bases and J by 8 bases, and 8 bases separated the two germline ends. The CDR3 extends over 13 amino acids.

This clonotype showed up many times. This chain connects TRBV5-6 to TRBJ2-5; D is unclear. Deletions cut 1 base from V and 2 bases from J, with 12 bases between. This CDR3 has 15 residues. Germline-derived CDR1 and CDR2 are SGHDT and YYEEEE. The CDR3 loop is CASSLRRLGQETQYF. CDR3 DNA: TGTGCCAGCAGCTTGAGGCGCCTTGGGCAAGAGACCCAGTACTTC.

This clonotype occurred many times. This chain joins TRBV28 and TRBJ2-2; no clear D gene. There are 15 residues in the CDR3. Between the trimmed V and J ends, which lost 6 bases and 5 bases, there was a span of 16 bases. Germline lookup yields CDR1 MDHEN and CDR2 SYDVKM. The CDR3 loop is CASRPPGRQTGELFF. The CDR3 nucleotides are TGTGCCAGCAGACCACCGGGTCGACAAACCGGGGAGCTGTTTTTT.

This clonotype showed up just a few times. The chain is built from TRBV5-1 and TRBJ1-1; 8 nucleotides align to TRBD1. The junction had 9 bases not matched to a gene; V was cut back by 4 bases and J by 1 base. The germline V gene has CDR1 SGHRS and CDR2 YFSETQ. CDR3 length equals 16 residues. The CDR3 region is CASSVPTGTGNTEAFF. CDR3 bases: TGCGCCAGCAGCGTACCTACCGGGACAGGGAACACTGAAGCTTTCTTT.

The rearrangement joins TRBV13 to TRBJ2-2; the D is unclear. This CDR3 spans 15 amino acids. Germline V lookup: CDR1 PRHDT, CDR2 FYEKMQ (reference sequence). Trimming pared 0 bases from V and 1 base from J, leaving 6 bases between. CDR3 coding DNA: TGTGCCAGCAGCTTAGGCCAGATGAACACCGGGGAGCTGTTTTTT. It yields the protein CASSLGQMNTGELFF. The full variable domain, rest sourced from reference TRBV13 and TRBJ2-2, is AAGVIQSPRHLIKEKRETATLKCYPIPRHDTVYWYQQGPGQDPQFLISFYEKMQSDKGSIPDRFSAQQFSDYHSELNMSSLELGDSALYFCASSLGQMNTGELFFGEGSRLTVL.

This clonotype was detected many times. The chain recombines TRBV7-9 with TRBJ2-7; TRBD2 matches at 9 bases. With V trimmed by 9 bases and J by 4 bases, 13 bases remained unmatched. CDR1 and CDR2 (germline): SEHNR, FQNEAQ (reference sequence). The CDR3 has 15 residues. The CDR3 loop is CASSSSGELWYEQYF. The CDR3 DNA reads TGTGCCAGTTCTTCTAGCGGGGAGCTATGGTACGAGCAGTACTTC.